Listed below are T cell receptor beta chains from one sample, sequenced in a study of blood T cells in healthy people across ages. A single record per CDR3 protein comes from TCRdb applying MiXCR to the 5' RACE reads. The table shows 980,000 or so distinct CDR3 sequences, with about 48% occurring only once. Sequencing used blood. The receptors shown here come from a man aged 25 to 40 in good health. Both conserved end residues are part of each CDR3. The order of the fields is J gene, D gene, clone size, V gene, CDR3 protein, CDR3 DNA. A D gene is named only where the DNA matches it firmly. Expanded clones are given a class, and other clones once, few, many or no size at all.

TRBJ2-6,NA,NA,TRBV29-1,CSVDGRSGANVLTF,TGCAGCGTTGACGGCCGCTCTGGGGCCAACGTCCTGACTTTC
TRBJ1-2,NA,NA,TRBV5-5,CASSLHFSSDYGYTF,TGTGCCAGCAGCTTGCATTTCTCTTCGGACTATGGCTACACCTTC
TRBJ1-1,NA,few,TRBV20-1,CSARGSGTLNTEAFF,TGCAGTGCTAGGGGCTCCGGGACTCTGAACACTGAAGCTTTCTTT
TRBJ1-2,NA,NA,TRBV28,CAIDLQGNYGYTF,TGTGCCATCGACCTACAAGGAAACTATGGCTACACCTTC
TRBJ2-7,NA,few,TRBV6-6,CASSSSTDSYEQYF,TGTGCCAGCAGTTCATCGACAGACTCCTACGAGCAGTACTTC
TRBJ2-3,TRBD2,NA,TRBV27,CASSPPLGGGASDTQYF,TGTGCCAGCAGTCCGCCCCTGGGCGGGGGGGCTTCAGATACGCAGTATTTT
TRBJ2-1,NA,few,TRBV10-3,CAISEGFGGSYNEQFF,TGTGCCATCAGTGAGGGCTTCGGGGGCTCCTACAATGAGCAGTTCTTC
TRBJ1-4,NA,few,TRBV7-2,CASGRQPTNEKLFF,TGTGCCAGCGGCCGGCAGCCAACTAATGAAAAACTGTTTTTT
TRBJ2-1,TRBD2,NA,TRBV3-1,CASSIRRLAGKDNEQFF,TGTGCCAGCAGCATTCGCCGCCTAGCGGGGAAGGACAATGAGCAGTTCTTC
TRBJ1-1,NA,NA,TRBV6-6,CASSYEGTENTEAFF,TGTGCCAGCAGTTACGAAGGGACCGAGAACACTGAAGCTTTCTTT
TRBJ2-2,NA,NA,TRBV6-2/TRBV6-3,CASSYSVTGELFF,TGTGCCAGCAGTTATTCAGTAACCGGGGAGCTGTTTTTT
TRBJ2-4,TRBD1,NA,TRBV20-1,CSAHGDQTGEQNIQYF,TGCAGTGCTCACGGAGACCAAACAGGGGAGCAAAACATTCAGTACTTC
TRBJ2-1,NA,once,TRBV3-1,CASRLTGAGDEQFF,TGTGCCAGCAGACTAACGGGGGCTGGCGACGAGCAGTTCTTC
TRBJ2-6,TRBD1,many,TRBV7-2,CASSSATTGSGANVLTF,TGTGCCAGCAGCTCAGCCACGACAGGGTCTGGGGCCAACGTCCTGACTTTC
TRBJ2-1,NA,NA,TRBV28,CASSLSRGQFF,TGTGCCAGCAGTCTAAGCCGGGGCCAGTTCTTC